This T cell receptor (beta chain) was profiled in a study of identical twins. Study-wide results and caveats: Some out-of-frame alpha sequences were shared by twins, and these showed excess low generation probability. Cord blood beta clonotypes that were abundant carried fewer insertions, and memory repertoires showed no such trend. Cross-sectional statistical analysis was relied on for the conclusions, without the same donors being followed.

Unique molecular identifiers were present on the cDNA, and a universal primer site came from template switching. TCRdb re-called the 5' RACE reads through MiXCR, storing one row per CDR3 protein. The sample contains roughly 1.6 million distinct CDR3 sequences, less than 35% of which appear only once. The V gene's germline CDR1 is MNHEY and CDR2 SVGAGI. This CDR3 comprises 14 residues. Turning to this clonotype: What it binds is not known. A junction boundary mismatches the germline segment, possibly from a read error.

The TCR comes from a newborn girl in good health. The chain is built from TRBV6-5 and TRBJ1-1; D ambiguous. The specimen was cord blood. In DNA form, the CDR3 reads TGTGCCAGCAGTTACTCGAGAGCGAACACTGAAGTTTTCTTT. It yields the protein CASSYSRANTEVFF.